This T cell receptor beta chain emerged from a study of blood T cell repertoires in COVID-19. Study as a whole: COVID-19 samples, acute and convalescent, were from the United States, Italy and Spain.

CDR1 SEHNR and CDR2 FQNEAQ come from the germline V gene (reference sequence). This CDR3 is built from 15 residues. Trimming removed 1 base at V and 3 bases at J, with 10 bases between. Under the authors' procedure: Reference gene primer amplification in the assay estimated nucleated cell counts. The data were produced by immunoSEQ multiplex PCR, yet TCRdb's version contains in-frame clones alone and is incomplete. V and J calls and clone size are those listed in that table; D and trimming were worked out from the DNA. The data contain 68,000 or so clones, 70% to 90% of them singletons. The clonotype was recovered from a man aged 50 to 59 with acute or convalescent COVID-19. This rearrangement joins TRBV7-9 to TRBJ1-3; tentatively, D is TRBD1 (6 bases). Source material: peripheral blood. The CDR3 here is CASSLGQGIGNTIYF. Here the CDR3 DNA reads TGTGCCAGCAGCTTAGGCCAGGGGATTGGAAACACCATATATTTT.